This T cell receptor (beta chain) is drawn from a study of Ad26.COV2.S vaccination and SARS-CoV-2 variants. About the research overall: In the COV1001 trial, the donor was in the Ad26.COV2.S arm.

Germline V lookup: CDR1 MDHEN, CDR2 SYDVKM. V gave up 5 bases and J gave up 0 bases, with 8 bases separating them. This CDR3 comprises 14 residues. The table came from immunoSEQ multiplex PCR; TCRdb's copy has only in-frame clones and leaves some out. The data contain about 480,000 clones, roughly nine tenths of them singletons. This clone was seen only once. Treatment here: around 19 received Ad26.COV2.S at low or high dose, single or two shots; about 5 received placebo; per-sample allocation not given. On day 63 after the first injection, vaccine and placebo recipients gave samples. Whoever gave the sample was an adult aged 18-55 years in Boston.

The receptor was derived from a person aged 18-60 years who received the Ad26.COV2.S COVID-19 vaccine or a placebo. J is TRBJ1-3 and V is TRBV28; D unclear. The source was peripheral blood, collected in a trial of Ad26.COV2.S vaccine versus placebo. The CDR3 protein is CASSGPDSGNTIYF. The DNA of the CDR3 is TGTGCCAGCAGTGGCCCGGACTCTGGAAACACCATATATTTT.